These 22 T cell receptor beta chains originate from one sample sequenced in a study of T cell responses to AZD1222 COVID-19 vaccine. Repertoires were generated with immunoSEQ multiplex PCR, while TCRdb's copy carries only in-frame clones and drops some. The table lists fewer than 150,000 clones, roughly 88% of them singletons. The sequencing used peripheral blood, collected 28 days after the second AZD1222 dose. The origin of the receptors is an adult who received the AZD1222 COVID-19 vaccine.

J is TRBJ2-5 and V is TRBV9; D unresolved. The CDR3 loop spans 14 amino acids. The V gene lost 3 bases and the J gene lost 5 bases, with 14 bases spanning the gap. Germline values: CDR1 SGDLS, CDR2 YYNGEE. CDR3 in amino acids: CASSAHTQWETQYF. The CDR3 nucleotides read TGTGCCAGCAGCGCCCATACTCAATGGGAGACCCAGTACTTC.

This clone was found a few times. The rearrangement links TRBV6-5 to TRBJ2-1; 9 positions match TRBD2. Per the germline V gene, CDR1 is MNHEY and CDR2 is SVGAGI. The CDR3 totals 16 residues. Germline trimming cut 0 bases from V and 4 bases from J; bases unmatched to any gene: 4. The CDR3 region is CASSYSKTSGYNEQFF. The CDR3 DNA reads as TGTGCCAGCAGTTACTCGAAGACTAGCGGTTACAATGAGCAGTTCTTC.

There are a few counts of this clone. The chain employs TRBV10-1 and TRBJ1-4; no reliable D call. The ends were cut back, 3 bases at V and 8 bases at J, with 16 bases in the middle. Per the germline V gene, CDR1 is WNHNN and CDR2 is SYGVQD (reference sequence). This CDR3 has 15 amino acids. CDR3 nucleotides: TGCGCCAGCAGTGAAACGCCTAGACCTGGGGAAAAACTGTTTTTT. This encodes CASSETPRPGEKLFF.

This clone was seen once. The V gene is TRBV6-5, the J gene TRBJ1-2; the D is unclear. With 2 bases removed from V and 2 bases from J, the gap between germline ends came to 9 bases. CDR1 MNHEY and CDR2 SVGAGI come from the germline V gene. The CDR3 consists of 14 residues. The CDR3 sequence is CASSYGYFNYGYTF. CDR3 DNA sequence: TGTGCCAGCAGTTACGGGTACTTCAACTATGGCTACACCTTC.

V is TRBV7-2 and J is TRBJ1-1; TRBD1 aligns across 8 bases. Germline CDR1 is SGHTA and CDR2 is FQGNSA. V shed 5 bases, J shed 1 base, and the junction held 6 bases outside the gene matches. This CDR3 has 15 residues. CDR3 nucleotides: TGTGCCAGCAGCCCACACAGGGGGGGGAACACTGAAGCTTTCTTT. Protein: CASSPHRGGNTEAFF. Drawing the rest from reference TRBV7-2 and TRBJ1-1, the complete variable domain is GAGVSQSPSNKVTEKGKDVELRCDPISGHTALYWYRQSLGQGLEFLIYFQGNSAPDKSGLPSDRFSAERTGGSVSTLTIQRTQQEDSAVYLCASSPHRGGNTEAFFGQGTRLTVV.

The V call is TRBV18, the J call TRBJ2-1; unclear D gene. The CDR3 contains 14 residues. V dropped 2 bases and J dropped 7 bases, with 12 bases sitting between them. CDR1 KGHSH and CDR2 LQKENI come from the germline V gene. In nucleotides, the CDR3 is TGTGCCAGCTCACCAAACCTGGGAAGGAATGAGCAGTTCTTC. Translated, it gives CASSPNLGRNEQFF.

This rearrangement joins TRBV2 to TRBJ1-1; 8 positions match TRBD1. CDR1 and CDR2 from the germline V gene are SNHLY and FYNNEI. The CDR3 sequence is 14 residues long. The J segment lost 5 bases and the V segment lost 7 bases, leaving 9 bases of the junction unmatched. The CDR3 nucleotides are TGTGCCAGCACTAATTCAGGGGGCCGGACTGAAGCTTTCTTT. Protein: CASTNSGGRTEAFF.

The V call is TRBV25-1, the J call TRBJ1-6; D may be TRBD1 (5 bases). Germline CDR1 reads MGHDK; CDR2 reads SYGVNS. The CDR3 runs to 13 residues. V was cut by 9 bases and J by 2 bases, with 8 bases left in between. This chain's CDR3 is CASQQAYNSPLHF. The CDR3 DNA sequence: TGTGCCAGTCAACAGGCCTATAATTCACCCCTCCACTTT.

The chain recombines TRBV5-1 with TRBJ2-2, with D hard to call. The CDR3 consists of 16 residues. Germline assignment: CDR1 SGHRS and CDR2 YFSETQ. Trimming removed 0 bases from V and 1 base from J, with 10 bases in between. The CDR3 region is CASSLDSTLNTGELFF. The DNA of the CDR3 is TGCGCCAGCAGCTTGGACTCCACTCTGAACACCGGGGAGCTGTTTTTT.

The chain is built from TRBV7-3 and TRBJ1-1; tentative D call: TRBD1 (5 bases). This CDR3 is 14 amino acids long. The V end was cut by 4 bases, the J end by 3 bases, with 12 bases between. Germline lookup yields CDR1 SGHTA and CDR2 FQGTGA. CDR3 sequence: CASSSQGGDTEAFF. The CDR3 region has the DNA TGTGCCAGCAGCTCCCAGGGCGGGGACACTGAAGCTTTCTTT.

This clone has only one observation. The chain couples TRBV5-1 to TRBJ1-1; D gene uncertain. The germline CDR1 and CDR2 sequences are SGHRS and YFSETQ. V was shortened by 2 bases and J by 1 base, with 12 bases between the two germline ends. The CDR3 is made up of 15 amino acids. The CDR3 DNA follows: TGCGCCAGCAGCTTCCAGAGTCAGCGGAACACTGAAGCTTTCTTT. It translates to CASSFQSQRNTEAFF.

The chain couples TRBV5-1 to TRBJ2-5, with D tentatively TRBD1 (5 bases). CDR1 is SGHRS and CDR2 is YFSETQ in the germline V gene. The CDR3 runs 15 residues. V gave up 2 bases and J gave up 5 bases, with 16 bases separating them. The CDR3 region is CASSLIGVTSETQYF. The DNA of the CDR3 is TGCGCCAGCAGCTTAATAGGGGTAACATCGGAGACCCAGTACTTC.

This clone occurred once. The V call is TRBV25-1, the J call TRBJ1-1, with no clear D. CDR3 length equals 12 residues. Between the trimmed V and J ends, which lost 1 base and 5 bases, there was a span of 5 bases. Per germline, CDR1 MGHDK and CDR2 SYGVNS. The CDR3 DNA follows: TGTGCCAGCAGTGAATCCCCAACTGAAGCTTTCTTT. Protein sequence: CASSESPTEAFF.

V is TRBV6-5 and J is TRBJ2-7; TRBD2 is a possible D gene (5 bases). In germline, CDR1 is MNHEY, CDR2 SVGAGI. V lost 9 bases, J lost 6 bases, and 18 bases lay in between. The CDR3 sequence is 13 residues long. CDR3 in DNA: TGTGCCAGTAGAGACTACAGCCTCGGCGAGCAGTACTTC. Residues: CASRDYSLGEQYF.

The rearrangement links TRBV11-2 to TRBJ2-1; D is possibly TRBD2 (7 bases). Deletions cut 0 bases from V and 12 bases from J, with 12 bases between. The CDR3 is 13 amino acids. Germline-derived CDR1 and CDR2 are SGHAT and FQNNGV. The CDR3, as DNA: TGTGCCAGCAGCTTAGATCGGGGAGGGGGGCAGTTCTTC. It encodes CASSLDRGGGQFF.

The rearrangement links TRBV6-1 to TRBJ2-7; TRBD2 matches at 8 bases. Germline V CDR1 and CDR2: MNHNS, SASEGT. This CDR3 spans 17 amino acids. Trimming cost V 2 bases and J 4 bases; bases outside gene matches: 13. As DNA, the CDR3 is TGTGCCAGCAGTGAACTTTTGGAGCGGGAGTTGAGGTACGAGCAGTACTTC. Its translation: CASSELLERELRYEQYF.

The CDR3 reads CASSQDRAGSYGYTF. CDR3 coding DNA: TGCGCCAGCAGCCAAGATCGGGCAGGGTCTTATGGCTACACCTTC. V gene TRBV4-1 combines with J gene TRBJ1-2, with D possibly matching TRBD1 (5 bases). Per germline, CDR1 MGHRA and CDR2 YSYEKL. This CDR3 is built from 15 residues. The ends were cut back, 0 bases at V and 5 bases at J, with 13 bases in the middle.

V gene TRBV7-9 combines with J gene TRBJ2-7; 12 bases agree with TRBD1. Germline V gives CDR1 SEHNR, CDR2 FQNEAQ (reference sequence). This CDR3 has 16 residues. V lost 5 bases to trimming and J lost 2 bases; unmatched junction nucleotides: 7. CDR3 loop: CASSAGQGAAPYEQYF. The DNA for the CDR3 is TGTGCCAGCAGCGCGGGACAGGGGGCCGCGCCCTACGAGCAGTACTTC. Together with reference TRBV7-9 and TRBJ2-7, the CDR3 gives the full variable domain: DTGVSQNPRHKITKRGQNVTFRCDPISEHNRLYWYRQTLGQGPEFLTYFQNEAQLEKSRLLSDRFSAERPKGSFSTLEIQRTEQGDSAMYLCASSAGQGAAPYEQYFGPGTRLTVT.

This clone has a single count. The chain is built from TRBV18 and TRBJ2-1; 8 nucleotides align to TRBD2. V lost 6 bases and J lost 3; bases outside the gene matches: 4. This CDR3 is built from 14 residues. CDR1 and CDR2 (germline): KGHSH, LQKENI. CDR3 nucleotides: TGTGCCAGCTCCCCCGGGACTAGCTACAATGAGCAGTTCTTC. This codes for CASSPGTSYNEQFF.

The genes are TRBV10-3 and TRBJ1-5, with TRBD1 as a possible D gene (5 bases). The CDR3 spans 15 residues. Trimming left V 0 bases short and J 3 bases short, with 9 bases between. Germline V CDR1 and CDR2: ENHRY, SYGVKD. The DNA for the CDR3 is TGTGCCATCAGTGAGTCGGGAGGGGCCAATCAGCCCCAGCATTTT. This codes for CAISESGGANQPQHF.

The chain joins TRBV5-1 to TRBJ1-6; possibly TRBD1 for D (6 bases). CDR3 length: 16 amino acids. Germline CDR1 SGHRS, CDR2 YFSETQ. The V gene lost 5 bases and the J gene lost 0 bases, with 12 bases spanning the gap. The CDR3 protein is CASRPGQSSYNSPLHF. In DNA, the CDR3 is TGCGCCAGCAGACCAGGACAGAGCTCCTATAATTCACCCCTCCACTTT.

The chain links TRBV7-9 to TRBJ1-6, with D perhaps matching TRBD1 (5 bases). The CDR3 runs 15 residues. CDR1 and CDR2 (germline): SEHNR, FQNEAQ (reference sequence). Deletions cut 2 bases from V and 13 bases from J, with 18 bases between. CDR3 sequence reads: CASSLSGGYSSPLHF. The CDR3 coding sequence is TGTGCCAGCAGCTTATCTGGGGGGTACTCTTCCCCCCTCCACTTT.